These 13 T cell receptor beta chains were sequenced from one sample in a study of cytotoxic CD8 clonotypes in ibrutinib-treated CLL. The data were produced by immunoSEQ multiplex PCR, yet TCRdb's version contains in-frame clones alone and is incomplete. The sample holds about 140,000 clones, around 93% seen once. The material was PBMCs, obtained after 12 months of ibrutinib treatment. These TCRs come from a human donor with chronic lymphocytic leukemia.

The CDR3 sequence is CASSEGTGANWETQYF. The CDR3 DNA is TGTGCCAGCAGTGAGGGGACAGGCGCCAACTGGGAGACCCAGTACTTC. The chain uses TRBV25-1 and TRBJ2-5, with 8 positions matching TRBD1. V dropped 3 bases and J dropped 5; count of bases not matched to a gene: 11. CDR3 length equals 16 residues. Germline V CDR1 and CDR2: MGHDK, SYGVNS.

The rearrangement joins TRBV27 to TRBJ1-1, with 7 bases that match TRBD1. After removal of 6 bases from V and 0 bases from J, the junction contained 4 bases not matched to a gene. This CDR3 region has 14 residues. Per the germline V gene, CDR1 is MNHEY and CDR2 is SMNVEV (reference sequence). CDR3 region: CASRNRGMNTEAFF. CDR3 nucleotide sequence: TGTGCCAGCAGAAACAGGGGCATGAACACTGAAGCTTTCTTT.

V is TRBV10-1 and J is TRBJ2-1; 7 nucleotides line up with TRBD2. Germline trimming cut 2 bases from V and 4 bases from J; bases unmatched to any gene: 5. This CDR3 spans 15 amino acids. From germline, CDR1 is WNHNN and CDR2 SYGVQD (reference sequence). CDR3 protein: CASSEEASGYNEQFF. CDR3 nucleotide sequence: TGCGCCAGCAGTGAGGAGGCTAGCGGTTACAATGAGCAGTTCTTC.

The chain links TRBV19 to TRBJ2-1; tentative D call: TRBD2 (6 bases). CDR1 is LNHDA, CDR2 SQIVND, per germline (reference sequence). CDR3 size: 15 residues. V was trimmed by 6 bases and J by 5 bases, leaving 17 bases between them. This chain's CDR3 is CASRRGPKPNNEQFF. The CDR3 coding sequence is TGTGCCAGTAGGCGGGGTCCAAAACCAAACAATGAGCAGTTCTTC. Variable domain in full (rest from reference TRBV19 and TRBJ2-1): DGGITQSPKYLFRKEGQNVTLSCEQNLNHDAMYWYRQDPGQGLRLIYYSQIVNDFQKGDIAEGYSVSREKKESFPLTVTSAQKNPTAFYLCASRRGPKPNNEQFFGPGTRLTVL.

The gene calls are TRBV23-1 and TRBJ1-5, with no clear D. TRBV23-1 is given ORF status, its function remaining uncertain. This CDR3 is built from 16 residues. V was pared by 0 bases and J by 5 bases, with 14 bases between. CDR3 loop: CASSQSYLSSHQPQHF. CDR3 nucleotide sequence: TGCGCCAGCAGTCAATCCTATCTATCCAGTCATCAGCCCCAGCATTTT.

This chain links TRBV7-2 with TRBJ2-6; D remains ambiguous. Germline CDR1 reads SGHTA; CDR2 reads FQGNSA. Trimming removed 5 bases at V and 3 bases at J, with 8 bases between. This CDR3 region has 14 residues. The CDR3 DNA follows: TGTGCCAGCAGCCTGCCCCTTGGGGCCAACGTCCTGACTTTC. It encodes CASSLPLGANVLTF.

This sequence joins TRBV6-6 and TRBJ2-7, with TRBD1 as a possible D gene (6 bases). Germline CDR1 and CDR2: MNHNY and SVGAGI (reference sequence). The CDR3 loop spans 14 amino acids. V shed 5 bases and J shed 2 bases, with 13 bases lying between them. CDR3 in DNA: TGTGCCAGCAGTATCGGGACACCGACCTACGAGCAGTACTTC. Its translation is CASSIGTPTYEQYF.

The chain is built from TRBV9 and TRBJ2-7; D is unclear. V shed 0 bases and J shed 3 bases, with 4 bases lying between them. Germline V CDR1 and CDR2: SGDLS, YYNGEE. This CDR3 region has 12 residues. This CDR3 reads CASSVAGYEQYF. CDR3 coding DNA: TGTGCCAGCAGCGTAGCTGGCTACGAGCAGTACTTC.

The V gene is TRBV28, the J gene TRBJ2-1; tentative D call: TRBD2 (5 bases). Trimming stripped 2 bases from V and 8 bases from J, with 13 bases between. This CDR3 has 14 amino acids. Germline V gene lookup returns CDR1 MDHEN and CDR2 SYDVKM. CDR3 protein: CASSLVSSGDEQFF. CDR3 DNA sequence: TGTGCCAGCAGTTTAGTGTCCAGCGGAGATGAGCAGTTCTTC.

This chain connects TRBV7-9 to TRBJ2-6; no clear D. Trimming removed 5 bases from V and 4 bases from J, with 6 bases in between. Germline V gene lookup returns CDR1 SEHNR and CDR2 FQNEAQ (reference sequence). The CDR3 contains 13 residues. CDR3 in DNA: TGTGCCAGCAGCCCAAGGGGGGCCAACGTCCTGACTTTC. Residues: CASSPRGANVLTF.

The gene calls are TRBV5-1 and TRBJ2-7; either TRBD1 or TRBD2 may supply D (5 bases each). The V and J ends lost 5 bases and 9 bases respectively, with 24 bases between them. CDR1 SGHRS and CDR2 YFSETQ come from the germline V gene. This CDR3 region has 15 residues. Here the CDR3 DNA reads TGCGCCAGCAGTGACGGGGACCCTTCTTTATTCGGGCAGTACTTC. Its protein is CASSDGDPSLFGQYF. Full variable domain (remainder filled in from reference TRBV5-1 and TRBJ2-7): KAGVTQTPRYLIKTRGQQVTLSCSPISGHRSVSWYQQTPGQGLQFLFEYFSETQRNKGNFPGRFSGRQFSNSRSEMNVSTLELGDSALYLCASSDGDPSLFGQYFGPGTRLTVT.

The rearrangement joins TRBV2 to TRBJ2-5, with 9 bases matching TRBD1. The V segment lost 7 bases and the J segment 5 bases; nucleotides outside the gene matches: 8. The CDR3 covers 14 residues. Germline V gene sequence: CDR1 SNHLY, CDR2 FYNNEI. The CDR3 is CASKGTGYRETQYF. The CDR3 nucleotides read TGTGCCAGCAAGGGGACAGGGTATAGGGAGACCCAGTACTTC.

The V call is TRBV30, the J call TRBJ1-4, with a tentative D call TRBD1 (5 bases). V dropped 2 bases and J dropped 7 bases, with 17 bases sitting between them. The CDR3 loop spans 15 amino acids. CDR1 and CDR2 from the germline V gene are GTSNPN and SVGIG (reference sequence). The CDR3 here is CAWSFTGDLVEKLFF. CDR3 nucleotide sequence: TGTGCCTGGAGTTTCACGGGGGACCTTGTTGAAAAACTGTTTTTT.